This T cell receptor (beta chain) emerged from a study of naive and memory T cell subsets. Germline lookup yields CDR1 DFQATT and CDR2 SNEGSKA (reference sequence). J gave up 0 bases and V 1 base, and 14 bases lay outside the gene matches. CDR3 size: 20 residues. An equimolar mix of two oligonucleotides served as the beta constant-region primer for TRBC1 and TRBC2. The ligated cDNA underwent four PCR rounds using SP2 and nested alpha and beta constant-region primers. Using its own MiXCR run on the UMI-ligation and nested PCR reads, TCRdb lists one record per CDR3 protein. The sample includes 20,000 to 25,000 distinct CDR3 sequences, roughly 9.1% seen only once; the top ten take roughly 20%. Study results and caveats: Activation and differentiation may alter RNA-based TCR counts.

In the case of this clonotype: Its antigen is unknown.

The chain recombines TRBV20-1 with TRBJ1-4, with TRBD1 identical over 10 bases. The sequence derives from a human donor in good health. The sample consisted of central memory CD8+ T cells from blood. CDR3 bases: TGCAGTGCTAGAGTCACCGGGACAGGGGCGCGAGGGGCAACTAATGAAAAACTGTTTTTT. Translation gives CSARVTGTGARGATNEKLFF.